This T cell receptor beta chain was observed in a study of follicular helper T cells after annual influenza vaccination. Looking at the study overall: For some subjects, blood spans the 2013-2014, 2014-2015 and 2015-2016 annual vaccinations.

TCRdb keeps only in-frame clones here, not all; method: immunoSEQ multiplex PCR. The sample yields roughly 9,300 clones, 65% to 85% seen once. Time point in this sample: 2015-2016 season, 7 days after influenza vaccination. No donor had influenza vaccine in the prior 6 months; all lived in the community. Non-naive CD4+CXCR5+PD-1+ cTfh were sorted into ICOS+CD38+ and ICOS-CD38- fractions. V shed 2 bases and J shed 2 bases, with 7 bases lying between them. This CDR3 spans 13 amino acids. Germline V gene sequence: CDR1 SGHDT, CDR2 YYEEEE. A remark on this clone: Its antigen remains unknown.

General observations from the study: Day 7 ICOS+CD38+ clones later appeared mostly in ICOS-CD38- cTfh.

The source is an adult who received the influenza vaccine. The chain couples TRBV5-6 to TRBJ1-2; D is perhaps TRBD1 (6 bases). The sequencing used CXCR5+ CD38- circulating T follicular helper cells from blood, collected 7 days after influenza vaccination. The subset was: circulating Tfh, non-naive CD4+CXCR5+PD-1+ (ICOS+CD38+ or ICOS-CD38-). In DNA form, the CDR3 reads TGTGCCAGCAGCTTCCAGGGGAACTATGGCTACACCTTC. Translated, it gives CASSFQGNYGYTF. Drawing the rest from reference TRBV5-6 and TRBJ1-2, the complete variable domain is DAGVTQSPTHLIKTRGQQVTLRCSPKSGHDTVSWYQQALGQGPQFIFQYYEEEERQRGNFPDRFSGHQFPNYSSELNVNALLLGDSALYLCASSFQGNYGYTFGSGTRLTVV.